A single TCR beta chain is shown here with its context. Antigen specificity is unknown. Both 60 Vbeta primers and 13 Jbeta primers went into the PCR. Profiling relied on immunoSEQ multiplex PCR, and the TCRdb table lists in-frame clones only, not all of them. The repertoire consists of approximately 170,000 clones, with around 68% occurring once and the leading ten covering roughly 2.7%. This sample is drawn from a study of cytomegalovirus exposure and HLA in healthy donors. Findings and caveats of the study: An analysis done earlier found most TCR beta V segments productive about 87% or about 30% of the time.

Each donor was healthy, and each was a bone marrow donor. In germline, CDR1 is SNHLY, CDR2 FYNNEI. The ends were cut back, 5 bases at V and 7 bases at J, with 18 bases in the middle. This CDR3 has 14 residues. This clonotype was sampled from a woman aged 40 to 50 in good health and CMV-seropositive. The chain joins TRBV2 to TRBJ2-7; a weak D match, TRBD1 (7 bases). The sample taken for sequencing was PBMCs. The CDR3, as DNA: TGTGCCAGCAGTTTAGCGGAGCCAGGGGGGGAGCAGTACTTC. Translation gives CASSLAEPGGEQYF.